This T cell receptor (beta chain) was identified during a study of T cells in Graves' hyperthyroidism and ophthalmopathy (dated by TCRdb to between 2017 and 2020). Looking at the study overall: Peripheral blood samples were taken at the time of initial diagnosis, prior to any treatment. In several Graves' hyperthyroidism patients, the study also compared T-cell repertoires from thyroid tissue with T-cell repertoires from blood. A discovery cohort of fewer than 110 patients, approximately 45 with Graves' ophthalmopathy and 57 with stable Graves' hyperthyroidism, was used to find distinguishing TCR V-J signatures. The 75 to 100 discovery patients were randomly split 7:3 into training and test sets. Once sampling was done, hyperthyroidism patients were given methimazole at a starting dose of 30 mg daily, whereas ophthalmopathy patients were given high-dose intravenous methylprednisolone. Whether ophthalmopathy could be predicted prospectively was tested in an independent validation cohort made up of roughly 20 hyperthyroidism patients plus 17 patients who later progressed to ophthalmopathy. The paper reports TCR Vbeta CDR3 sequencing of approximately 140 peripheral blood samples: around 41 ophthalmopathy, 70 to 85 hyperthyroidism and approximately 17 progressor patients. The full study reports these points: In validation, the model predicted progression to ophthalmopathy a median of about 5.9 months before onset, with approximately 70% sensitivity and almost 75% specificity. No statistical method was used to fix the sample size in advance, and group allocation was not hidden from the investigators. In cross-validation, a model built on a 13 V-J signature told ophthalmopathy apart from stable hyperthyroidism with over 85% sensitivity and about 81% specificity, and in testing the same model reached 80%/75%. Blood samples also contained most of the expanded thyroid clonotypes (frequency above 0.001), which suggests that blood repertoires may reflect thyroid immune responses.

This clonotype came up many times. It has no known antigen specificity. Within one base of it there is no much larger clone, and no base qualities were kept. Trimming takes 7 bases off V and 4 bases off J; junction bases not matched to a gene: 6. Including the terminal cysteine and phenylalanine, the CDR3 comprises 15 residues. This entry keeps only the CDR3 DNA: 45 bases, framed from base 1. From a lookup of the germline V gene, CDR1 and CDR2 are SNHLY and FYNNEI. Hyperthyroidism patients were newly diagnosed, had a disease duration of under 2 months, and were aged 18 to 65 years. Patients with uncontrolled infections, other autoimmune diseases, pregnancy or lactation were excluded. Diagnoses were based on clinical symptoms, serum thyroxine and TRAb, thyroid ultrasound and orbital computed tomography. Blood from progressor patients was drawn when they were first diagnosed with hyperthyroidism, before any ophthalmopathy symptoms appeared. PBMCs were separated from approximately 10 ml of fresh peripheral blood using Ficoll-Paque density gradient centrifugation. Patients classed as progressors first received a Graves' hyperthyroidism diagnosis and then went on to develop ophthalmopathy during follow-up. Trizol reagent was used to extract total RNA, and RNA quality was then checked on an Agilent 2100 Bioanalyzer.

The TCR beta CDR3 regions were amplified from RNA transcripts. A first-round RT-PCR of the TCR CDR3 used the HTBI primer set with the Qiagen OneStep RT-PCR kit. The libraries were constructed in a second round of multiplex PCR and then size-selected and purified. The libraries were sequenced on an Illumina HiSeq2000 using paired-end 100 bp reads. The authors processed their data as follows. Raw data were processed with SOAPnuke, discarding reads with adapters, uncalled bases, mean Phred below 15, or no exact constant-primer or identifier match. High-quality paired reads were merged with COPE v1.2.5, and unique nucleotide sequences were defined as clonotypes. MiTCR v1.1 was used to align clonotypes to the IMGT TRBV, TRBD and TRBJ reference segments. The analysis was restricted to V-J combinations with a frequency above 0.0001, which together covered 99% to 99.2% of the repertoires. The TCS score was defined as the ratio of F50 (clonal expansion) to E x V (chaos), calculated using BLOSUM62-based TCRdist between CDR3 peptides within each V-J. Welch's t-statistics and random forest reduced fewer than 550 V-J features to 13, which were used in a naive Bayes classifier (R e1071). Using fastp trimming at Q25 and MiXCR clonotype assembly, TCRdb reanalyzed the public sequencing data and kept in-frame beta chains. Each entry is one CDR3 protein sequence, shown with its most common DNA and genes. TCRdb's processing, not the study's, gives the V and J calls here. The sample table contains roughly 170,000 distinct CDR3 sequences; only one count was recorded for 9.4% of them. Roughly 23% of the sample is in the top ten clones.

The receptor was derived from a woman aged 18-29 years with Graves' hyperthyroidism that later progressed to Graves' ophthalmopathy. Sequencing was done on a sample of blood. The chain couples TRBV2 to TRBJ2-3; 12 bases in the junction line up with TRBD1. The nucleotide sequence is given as TGTGCCAGCACGGGGGACAGGGGGCAGGCAGATACGCAGTATTTT. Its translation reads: CASTGDRGQADTQYF.